This T cell receptor (beta chain) appears in the sequencing data of a study of blood T cell repertoires in COVID-19. The wider study: Acute and convalescent COVID-19 specimens originated in the United States, Italy and Spain. From T cells, B-cell-depleted T cells, or PBMCs came the material, which was cDNA or gDNA.

Per the study methods: Amplified reference gene primers provided the basis for estimating nucleated cell counts. Produced via immunoSEQ multiplex PCR; TCRdb's table is partial and in-frame only. D and trimming come from the DNA, and the V and J calls and clone size come from that table. The sample holds some 87,000 clones, more than 70% seen once. The material sequenced was peripheral blood. The TCR was taken from a human donor in a cohort sampled during active COVID-19.

CDR3 amino acids: CASLQGATGELFF. The CDR3 bases are TGTGCCAGCCTACAGGGAGCCACCGGGGAGCTGTTTTTT. The rearrangement uses TRBV19 and TRBJ2-2; possibly TRBD1 for D (6 bases). The CDR3 has 13 residues. Trimming removed 9 bases from V and 4 bases from J, with 12 bases in between. Germline V gene data show CDR1 as LNHDA and CDR2 as SQIVND (reference sequence).